The 25 T cell receptor beta chains given below trace back to one sample, sequenced in a study of blood T cells in healthy people across ages. Sample-barcoded 5' priming and a J-beta primer mix drove a second PCR of about 6 to 12 cycles. TCRdb reanalysed the 5' RACE reads using MiXCR and keeps one entry per CDR3 protein. The data show approximately 700,000 distinct CDR3 sequences, 32% seen once. Sequencing was performed on blood. These receptors were collected from a woman aged 80 or over in good health.

The V and J genes are TRBV30 and TRBJ2-7, with TRBD1 matching 10 bases. The J call may be in error: the DNA end matches TRBJ2-5 better. Germline V lookup: CDR1 GTSNPN, CDR2 SVGIG (reference sequence). The length of the CDR3 is 14 residues. The CDR3: CAWNPTGGRETQYF. In DNA form, the CDR3 reads TGTGCCTGGAACCCGACAGGGGGCCGGGAGACCCAGTACTTC.

This rearrangement joins TRBV15 to TRBJ2-1, with D possibly called TRBD1 or TRBD2 (5 bases each). This CDR3 is built from 18 residues. From germline, CDR1 is LNHNV and CDR2 YYDKDF (reference sequence). The V end lost 0 bases, the J end lost 2 bases, and 17 bases lay between the germline ends. The CDR3 region has the DNA TGTGCCACCAGCAGAGATCTTTTCGGGGCCCCACCCTACAATGAGCAGTTCTTC. Protein product: CATSRDLFGAPPYNEQFF.

The sample holds one count of this clonotype. The rearrangement uses TRBV20-1 and TRBJ2-5, with a tentative D call TRBD2 (5 bases). V was trimmed by 0 bases and J by 7 bases, leaving 12 bases between them. The CDR3 runs to 13 residues. Germline loops: CDR1 DFQATT, CDR2 SNEGSKA (reference sequence). The CDR3 DNA follows: TGCAGTGCTAGAGATCTCGTGGCGGGGACCCAGTACTTC. This sequence encodes CSARDLVAGTQYF.

This clonotype has at least ten counts. V gene TRBV12-3 or TRBV12-4 combines with J gene TRBJ2-3; 10 nucleotides line up with TRBD1. This CDR3 comprises 15 residues. V gave up 3 bases and J gave up 2 bases; unmatched junction bases: 2. This CDR3 reads CASSFGQGDTDTQYF. The DNA of the CDR3 is TGTGCCAGCAGTTTTGGACAGGGGGACACAGATACGCAGTATTTT.

The CDR3 protein is CASSSYGINTEAFF. The CDR3 DNA reads TGTGCCAGCAGTTCTTACGGGATAAACACTGAAGCTTTCTTT. The chain uses TRBV6-2 or TRBV6-3 and TRBJ1-1; D unresolved. This CDR3 has 14 residues. V lost 4 bases, J lost 2 bases, and 11 bases lay in between. Germline V gene lookup returns CDR1 MNHEY and CDR2 SVGEGT.

This clonotype was detected many times. This chain links TRBV7-9 with TRBJ1-3, with a weak D call TRBD1 (5 bases). Between the trimmed V and J ends, which lost 6 bases and 0 bases, there was a span of 12 bases. CDR1 is SEHNR and CDR2 is FQNEAQ in the germline V gene (reference sequence). The CDR3 covers 15 residues. This chain's CDR3 is CASSPTAISGNTIYF. The DNA for the CDR3 is TGTGCCAGCAGTCCGACAGCCATCTCTGGAAACACCATATATTTT.

This clonotype occurred many times. The genes are TRBV6-5 and TRBJ2-7, with 10 bases matching TRBD1. Germline trimming cut 0 bases from V and 1 base from J; bases unmatched to any gene: 0. Germline V gene data show CDR1 as MNHEY and CDR2 as SVGAGI. The CDR3 spans 15 residues. DNA of the CDR3: TGTGCCAGCAGTTACTCGGGACAGGGGTCCTACGAGCAGTACTTC. Encoded protein: CASSYSGQGSYEQYF.

This clonotype has only a few counts. The chain carries TRBV9 and TRBJ2-2; D is ambiguous. The germline V and J ends were trimmed by 2 bases and 9 bases, with 8 bases remaining between them. This CDR3 is 12 amino acids long. Per germline, CDR1 SGDLS and CDR2 YYNGEE. The CDR3 bases are TGTGCCAGCAGCGTTGACGATAGGGAGCTGTTTTTT. Protein: CASSVDDRELFF. The whole variable domain, remainder taken from reference TRBV9 and TRBJ2-2, is DSGVTQTPKHLITATGQRVTLRCSPRSGDLSVYWYQQSLDQGLQFLIQYYNGEERAKGNILERFSAQQFPDLHSELNLSSLELGDSALYFCASSVDDRELFFGEGSRLTVL.

Worth noting for this clonotype: This clone may be a read error of a much larger clone one base away. The chain links TRBV5-5 to TRBJ2-1; 11 nucleotides agree with TRBD2. Germline CDR1 and CDR2: SGHKS and YYEKEE (reference sequence). This CDR3 is 15 amino acids long. Trimming cost V 5 bases and J 13 bases; bases outside gene matches: 14. The CDR3: CASRPLAGEKETQFF. DNA for the CDR3: TGTGCCAGCAGACCACTAGCGGGGGAGAAGGAGACCCAGTTCTTC.

In its sample, this clonotype was seen a few times. This may be a read error, as it is one base from a much larger clone. The V call is TRBV4-2, the J call TRBJ2-5; 8 bases agree with TRBD1. The V gene's germline CDR1 is LGHNA and CDR2 YNFKEQ. J was trimmed by 3 bases and V by 1 base; bases with no gene match: 10. The CDR3 is 17 amino acids. CDR3 coding DNA: TGTGCCAGCAGCCAAGGAATCCCAGGGACAGGAAAAGAGACCCAGTACTTC. This translates into CASSQGIPGTGKETQYF.

This clonotype was seen only once. A read error is possible here, since a much larger clone lies one base away. The chain is built from TRBV7-3 and TRBJ2-4, with D perhaps assigned TRBD1 or TRBD2 (5 bases each). The CDR3 is made up of 14 amino acids. Germline V gene sequence: CDR1 SGHTA, CDR2 FQGTGA. The CDR3 is CTSSLPGPTNIQYF. The CDR3 DNA reads TGTACCAGCAGCTTACCGGGGCCCACAAACATTCAGTACTTC.

This clonotype was counted between two and nine times. This rearrangement joins TRBV7-9 to TRBJ2-7, with TRBD2 as a possible D gene (5 bases). From germline, CDR1 is SEHNR and CDR2 FQNEAQ (reference sequence). The V and J ends lost 2 bases and 3 bases respectively, with 20 bases between them. The length of the CDR3 is 17 residues. The CDR3: CASSLPDSTGRSYEQYF. Written as DNA, the CDR3 is TGTGCCAGCAGCTTACCCGACTCCACGGGAAGAAGCTACGAGCAGTACTTC.

As for this clonotype: A much larger clone lies a single base off, so this may be a read error. This chain joins TRBV20-1 and TRBJ2-1; D gene uncertain. This CDR3 spans 14 amino acids. CDR1 and CDR2 (germline): DFQATT, SNEGSKA (reference sequence). The CDR3 DNA sequence: TGCGGTGCTTATAGTCGGAGTCTTCCCAATGAGCAGTTCTTC. Translating it yields CGAYSRSLPNEQFF.

In this sample, this clonotype turned up a few times. The rearrangement links TRBV7-2 to TRBJ2-1, with D perhaps assigned TRBD1 or TRBD2 (5 bases each). The CDR3 is 13 amino acids. The germline CDR1 and CDR2 sequences are SGHTA and FQGNSA. The V and J ends lost 6 bases and 4 bases respectively, with 10 bases between them. The CDR3 coding sequence is TGTGCCAGCAGAGGGGACGGTTACAATGAGCAGTTCTTC. The encoded protein is CASRGDGYNEQFF.

A few counts support this clonotype. One base away lies a much larger clone, so this may be a sequencing read error. CDR3 sequence (DNA): TGTGCCAGCAGGTTAGGGAGGGGTAGTGGCTACACCTTC. Protein sequence: CASRLGRGSGYTF. The chain recombines TRBV12-3 or TRBV12-4 with TRBJ1-2; tentatively, D is TRBD1 (5 bases). The CDR3 sequence is 13 residues long.

The chain links TRBV19 to TRBJ2-5; D could derive from TRBD1 or TRBD2 (5 bases each). Germline values: CDR1 LNHDA, CDR2 SQIVND (reference sequence). The CDR3 has 16 residues. Trimming took off 0 bases at V and 7 bases at J, with 18 bases between the two ends. The CDR3 here is CASSIDAPSFGATQYF. The CDR3 nucleotides read TGTGCCAGTAGTATAGACGCCCCCTCGTTCGGGGCGACCCAGTACTTC.

The chain carries TRBV7-9 and TRBJ1-1; D not resolved. CDR3 length: 13 amino acids. V was pared by 0 bases and J by 7 bases, with 9 bases between. Germline values: CDR1 SEHNR, CDR2 FQNEAQ (reference sequence). CDR3 in DNA: TGTGCCAGCAGCTTAGCGTACGGGAATGAAGCTTTCTTT. This sequence encodes CASSLAYGNEAFF.

This clonotype was recorded at least ten times. The chain couples TRBV20-1 to TRBJ2-4, with D tentatively TRBD2 (6 bases). V was trimmed by 1 base and J by 13 bases, leaving 17 bases between them. The CDR3 is 13 amino acids. CDR1 is DFQATT and CDR2 is SNEGSKA in the germline V gene (reference sequence). CDR3 residues: CSARGLGGGPQYF. The CDR3 DNA is TGCAGTGCTAGAGGGTTGGGGGGAGGCCCGCAGTACTTC.

The rearrangement joins TRBV5-1 to TRBJ1-1; D is undetermined. The V end was cut by 1 base, the J end by 3 bases, with 16 bases between. The CDR3 is 16 residues long. The germline V gene encodes CDR1 SGHRS and CDR2 YFSETQ. The CDR3: CASSLSSAGRDTEAFF. In DNA form, the CDR3 reads TGCGCCAGCAGCTTGAGTAGCGCGGGGAGGGACACTGAAGCTTTCTTT.

This clonotype was picked up many times. V and J are TRBV10-3 and TRBJ2-7; a weak D match, TRBD2 (6 bases). The germline V gene has CDR1 ENHRY and CDR2 SYGVKD. Trimming left V 10 bases short and J 11 bases short, with 27 bases between. CDR3 length equals 14 residues. This chain's CDR3 is CATESRRGTEREYF. CDR3 coding DNA: TGTGCCACCGAGAGTCGACGGGGGACGGAGAGGGAGTACTTC.

As to this clonotype: This could be a read error, since a much larger clone is one nucleotide away. The gene calls are TRBV12-3 or TRBV12-4 and TRBJ2-3; TRBD1 aligns across 12 bases. CDR3 length: 16 amino acids. The V and J ends lost 7 bases and 6 bases, in that order; junction bases with no gene match: 11. The CDR3 sequence is CASTQRGTGGSDTQYF. The CDR3 DNA reads TGTGCCAGCACCCAGAGGGGGACAGGGGGCTCGGATACGCAGTATTTT.

This clonotype was observed at least ten times. A junction boundary mismatches the germline segment, possibly from a read error. The genes are TRBV11-2 and TRBJ1-4, with D tentatively TRBD1 (5 bases). The CDR3 spans 16 residues. CDR1 is SGHAT and CDR2 is FQNNGV in the germline V gene. CDR3 in amino acids: CASSLDRQPLGEKLFF. The CDR3 coding sequence is TGTGCCAGCAGCCTAGACAGACAGCCACTCGGCGAAAAACTGTTTTTT.

The table lists this clonotype with many counts. J is TRBJ2-1 and V is TRBV3-1, with D perhaps being TRBD1 or TRBD2 (5 bases each). There are 15 residues in the CDR3. Trimming removed 0 bases from V and 7 bases from J, with 13 bases in between. Per germline, CDR1 LGHDT and CDR2 YNNKEL (reference sequence). The CDR3 sequence is CASSQDRGRTNEQFF. The CDR3 bases are TGTGCCAGCAGCCAAGATAGGGGACGGACTAATGAGCAGTTCTTC.

This clonotype appeared many times. The chain links TRBV2 to TRBJ1-6, with a possible D match to TRBD1 (5 bases). CDR1 SNHLY and CDR2 FYNNEI come from the germline V gene. CDR3 size: 15 residues. V lost 4 bases and J 7 bases, leaving 14 bases between the germline ends. CDR3 in DNA: TGTGCCAGCAGTGCGTGGGACCGCGGCAATTCACCCCTCCACTTT. It translates to CASSAWDRGNSPLHF. The full variable domain, completed using reference TRBV2 and TRBJ1-6, is EPEVTQTPSHQVTQMGQEVILRCVPISNHLYFYWYRQILGQKVEFLVSFYNNEISEKSEIFDDQFSVERPDGSNFTLKIRSTKLEDSAMYFCASSAWDRGNSPLHFGNGTRLTVT.

This clonotype was counted between two and nine times. This could be a read error, since a much larger clone is one nucleotide away. The chain recombines TRBV20-1 with TRBJ2-3; 7 nucleotides line up with TRBD1. Germline V CDR1 and CDR2: DFQATT, SNEGSKA (reference sequence). CDR3 length: 18 amino acids. The junction had 19 bases not matched to a gene; V was cut back by 3 bases and J by 4 bases. This chain's CDR3 is CSARRTGGRGAHADTQYF. The DNA for the CDR3 is TGCAGTGCTAGGAGGACAGGAGGCCGGGGCGCCCACGCAGATACGCAGTATTTT.